The T cell receptor (beta chain) under discussion was sequenced for a study of cytotoxic CD8 clonotypes in ibrutinib-treated CLL (dated by TCRdb to the early 2020s). Broadly, across the study: The cohort had 11 relapsed/refractory and 15 treatment-naive patients; under 18 were IGHV unmutated. Partial responses were observed in 24 patients and complete responses in 2; after a median follow-up of around 64 months, remission was maintained in approximately 14 patients and progression was observed in roughly 12. Response samples were obtained after a median of around eleven months of treatment, with a range of roughly 6 to 36 months. Samples averaged approximately 240,000 productive templates and just under 95,000 productive rearrangements. Longitudinal samples were available for 26 of the 86 trial participants. Cryopreserved peripheral blood mononuclear cells were obtained prior to treatment, at the time of response, and at either disease progression or sustained remission. Patients were still on ibrutinib when every remission and progressive disease sample was collected. What the authors observed across the whole study: At ibrutinib response clonality went up, during sustained remission it held steady, and at progression it dropped back toward baseline. Baseline clonality exceeded that of age-matched healthy donors and correlated strongly with circulating CD8+ T-cell counts. Sustained-remission and progressing patients did not have matched sampling times, and lymph node repertoires were not examined. Public clonotypes were found to be uncommon and were observed to contract or remain stable during treatment; the increase in clonality was shown to reflect expansion of private clonotypes at ibrutinib response.

Turning to this clone: No cognate antigen has been identified for it. No much larger clone is present one base from it, and per-base qualities are unavailable.

The goal of deep resolution MiSeq sequencing was a depth between 1 in 1 million and 1 in 200,000 T cells, and coverage averaged 10x per clonotype. The immunoSEQ hsTCRB Kit was used to generate TCR beta libraries. Per the authors' processing: Data were analyzed with ImmunoSEQ Data Assistant and ImmunoSEQ Analyzer, with V, D and J genes assigned per IMGT definitions. Clonality, which ranges from 0 to 1, was calculated as one minus the normalized Shannon entropy of productive rearrangement frequencies. Only overrepresented clonotypes making up at least 0.05% of each patient's repertoire were included in the public clonotype analysis. Repertoires from thirteen age-matched healthy donors in immuneACCESS were used as clonality controls. In TCRdb, the immuneACCESS table is reduced to in-frame sequences with V and J assigned. These tables do not hold every clone; where another copy was compared, an unresolved V gene accounts for under half, and the others remain unexplained. V and J calls and clone size come straight from that table; D and trimming were deduced from the DNA. The sample profile shows fewer than 45,000 clones; 65% to 75% of them were found once. Of the sample, over 15% is held by the ten largest clones.

The CDR3 spans 16 residues, from the cysteine through the phenylalanine. The sequence is cut down to CDR3 DNA, 48 bases in frame from base 1. Compared with germline, V lacks 9 bases and J lacks 2 bases; bases without a gene match: 10. The time point label, read with the paper, signifies: progressive disease on ibrutinib. For TCR beta library preparation, approximately 1.9 micrograms of genomic DNA was extracted from cryopreserved PBMCs. Longitudinal blood samples from CLL patients on ibrutinib monotherapy were analyzed using high-throughput TCR beta sequencing. The patients took part in an open-label, single-center phase 2 trial of ibrutinib monotherapy.

The origin of this receptor is a human donor with chronic lymphocytic leukemia. This material consisted of PBMCs, taken at disease progression, from a patient treated with ibrutinib. Recombination joined TRBV23-1 with TRBJ1-3; 10 nucleotides in the junction match TRBD1. TRBV23-1 is flagged as an ORF with uncertain function. Read as DNA, the sequence is TGCGCCAGATCGGGACAGGGGAGATCAGCTGGAAACACCATATATTTT. This codes for CARSGQGRSAGNTIYF.